This entry describes one T cell receptor beta chain. Its antigen remains unidentified. The sample comes from a study of CD8+ T cells in alopecia areata. There are 15 residues in the CDR3. Germline CDR1 reads WSHSY; CDR2 reads SAAADI. V dropped 6 bases and J dropped 8; count of bases not matched to a gene: 10. As the sequencing template, cDNA was produced by extracting RNA and reverse transcribing it. TCRdb's table, derived via immunoSEQ multiplex PCR, lists solely in-frame clones and lacks some. The data contain 23,000 or so clones, about 47% of them seen just once; the ten biggest clones take up roughly 29%. Researchers took lesional scalp punch biopsies and peripheral blood from people who were alopecia areata patients. Cell sorting was applied to PBMCs, and CD4+ and CD8+ T cells were collected. The study's findings and limits: Normal-skin resident alphabeta T cells also appear among scalp sample sequences. Lesional scalp, notably in alopecia totalis/universalis, had clonality above that of normal scalp.

This sequence originates from a human donor with alopecia areata. The sequenced sample was NKG2D-high CD8+ T cells sorted from blood. The rearrangement links TRBV10-2 to TRBJ2-1; 10 bases line up with TRBD2. The CDR3 reads CASSELLAGAYEQFF. As DNA, the CDR3 is TGCGCCAGCAGCGAGCTGCTAGCGGGAGCGTATGAGCAGTTCTTC.